This TCR beta chain came from a study of T cell repertoires in cytomegalovirus infection (dated by TCRdb to between 2018 and 2021). With regard to the full study: Alongside well-studied HLA-B-restricted epitopes, the peptide stimulations were aimed at recently identified HLA-C-restricted CMV epitopes, whose presentation resists viral immunomodulation. Because public TCR beta signatures pointed to carriage of CMV infection together with the matching HLA type, the HLA type of each donor mattered for the analysis.

Instrument used: Illumina HiSeq 1500. In-frame beta chains were kept once TCRdb had trimmed the public reads at Q25 with fastp and called clones with MiXCR. Identical CDR3 proteins give one entry, which carries the most common genes and DNA. Here the sample has 450,000 to 600,000 distinct CDR3 sequences; roughly 34% occur a single time. Roughly 17% of the sample goes to the ten largest clones. The intended sense of this specimen's treatment or condition label: in vitro stimulation with specific CMV peptide epitopes to enrich CMV-specific T cells. Study-wide conclusions, independent of this receptor: In both this cohort and an independent cohort of some 370 donors, the cumulative frequency of public TCR beta family members distinguished carriers of CMV infection plus the relevant HLA type. The ex vivo response was dominated by HLA-C-restricted CMV-specific TCR beta clonotypes, which also provided the single most frequent clonotype in two of eight donors.

Comments on this clonotype: No antigen is known for it. The record has no base qualities; no much larger clone is one base away.

This TCR was sampled from a human donor in good health (CMV status not recorded). Some clones in this sample may be carry-over from other donors' samples. Sequences were derived from cultured PBMCs, sampled from culture after CMV antigen stimulation.

The CDR3 region: CASSSTDLTGSNQPQHF. At the DNA level, the sequence is TGTGCCAGCAGTTCTACCGACCTGACAGGGAGCAATCAGCCCCAGCATTTT. The sequence links TRBV27 to TRBJ1-5; 7 central bases correspond to TRBD1. The V end gives up 4 bases and the J end 1 base, leaving 10 bases in the junction not matched to a gene. Reading the germline V gene (reference sequence) gives CDR1 MNHEY and CDR2 SMNVEV. The CDR3 spans 17 residues, from the cysteine through the phenylalanine. The sequence is cut down to CDR3 DNA, 51 bases in frame from base 1.